The clone carrying this T cell receptor beta chain was detected a few times. The second PCR ran roughly 6 to 11 cycles with a sample-barcoded 5' primer and J-beta primers. TCRdb analysed the 5' RACE reads with MiXCR anew, one entry per CDR3 protein. The repertoire consists of fewer than 1,000,000 distinct CDR3 sequences, with less than 60% occurring once and the leading ten covering 18%. This entry comes from a study of blood T cells in healthy people across ages. Per germline, CDR1 MGHDK and CDR2 SYGVNS. This CDR3 contains 15 residues. J was trimmed by 2 bases and V by 4 bases; bases with no gene match: 6.

The clonotype was recovered from a man older than 75 in good health. What was sequenced was blood. This chain links TRBV25-1 with TRBJ2-3; 7 bases align to TRBD1. This CDR3 is CASSALQGVTDTQYF. The CDR3 DNA sequence: TGTGCCAGCAGTGCCCTGCAGGGGGTCACAGATACGCAGTATTTT.